The clone carrying this TCR beta chain was seen only a few times. The CDR3 sequence is 13 residues long. Germline CDR1 reads SGHNT; CDR2 reads YYREEE (reference sequence). Trimming pared 6 bases from V and 1 base from J, leaving 10 bases between. Original analysis: How many nucleated cells were present was estimated from reference gene primer amplification. Only in-frame clones appear in the TCRdb table, and some are missing; sequencing was by immunoSEQ multiplex PCR. The V and J calls and the clone size are those of that table, but D and trimming were determined from the DNA. The profile shows 75,000 to 95,000 clones, roughly 72% of them singletons. This entry is derived from a study of blood T cell repertoires in COVID-19. Study-wide context: Both acute and convalescent COVID-19 samples were obtained from the United States, Italy and Spain. The cDNA or gDNA used as material had been derived from T cells, B-cell-depleted T cells, or PBMCs.

The sequence derives from an older woman in a cohort sampled during active or convalescent COVID-19. Sequenced sample: peripheral blood. The chain employs TRBV5-4 and TRBJ1-1; D is unresolved. DNA for the CDR3: TGTGCCAGCACCGGAGGACCGAACACTGAAGCTTTCTTT. Residues: CASTGGPNTEAFF.